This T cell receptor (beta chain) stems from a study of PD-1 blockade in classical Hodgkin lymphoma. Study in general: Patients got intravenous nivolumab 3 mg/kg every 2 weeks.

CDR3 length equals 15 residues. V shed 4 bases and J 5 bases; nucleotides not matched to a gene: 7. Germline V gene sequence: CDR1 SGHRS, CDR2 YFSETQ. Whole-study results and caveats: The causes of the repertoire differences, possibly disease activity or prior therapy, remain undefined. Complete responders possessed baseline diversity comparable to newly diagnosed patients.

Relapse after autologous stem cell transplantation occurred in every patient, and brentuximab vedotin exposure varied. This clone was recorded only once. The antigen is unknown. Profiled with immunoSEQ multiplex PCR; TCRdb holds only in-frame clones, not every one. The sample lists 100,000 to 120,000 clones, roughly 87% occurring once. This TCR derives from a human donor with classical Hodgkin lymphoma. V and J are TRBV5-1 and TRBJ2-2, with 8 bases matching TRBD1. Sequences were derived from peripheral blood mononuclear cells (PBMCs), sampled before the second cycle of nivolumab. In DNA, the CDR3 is TGCGCCAGCAGCAACAAGGACAGGGTGACCGGGGAGCTGTTTTTT. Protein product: CASSNKDRVTGELFF.